This record concerns one T cell receptor beta chain sequence. The source of the sample is a study of T cell changes during pregnancy in multiple sclerosis. V was clipped by 7 bases and J by 4 bases; unmatched bases: 9. The CDR3 totals 14 residues. Germline assignment: CDR1 MNHNY and CDR2 SVGAGI (reference sequence). Sequenced by immunoSEQ multiplex PCR; TCRdb stores in-frame clones only, minus some. This table has 65,000 to 85,000 clones, 85% to 90% appearing once. The TCR originated in a female donor in good health, enrolled as a control in a pregnancy study. Sequenced material: peripheral blood, taken after pregnancy. V usage is TRBV6-6 and J usage is TRBJ1-1; 7 nucleotides match TRBD1. The CDR3 nucleotides read TGTGCCAGCACCCGAGACAGGGTTGGCACTGAAGCTTTCTTT. Its translation: CASTRDRVGTEAFF.